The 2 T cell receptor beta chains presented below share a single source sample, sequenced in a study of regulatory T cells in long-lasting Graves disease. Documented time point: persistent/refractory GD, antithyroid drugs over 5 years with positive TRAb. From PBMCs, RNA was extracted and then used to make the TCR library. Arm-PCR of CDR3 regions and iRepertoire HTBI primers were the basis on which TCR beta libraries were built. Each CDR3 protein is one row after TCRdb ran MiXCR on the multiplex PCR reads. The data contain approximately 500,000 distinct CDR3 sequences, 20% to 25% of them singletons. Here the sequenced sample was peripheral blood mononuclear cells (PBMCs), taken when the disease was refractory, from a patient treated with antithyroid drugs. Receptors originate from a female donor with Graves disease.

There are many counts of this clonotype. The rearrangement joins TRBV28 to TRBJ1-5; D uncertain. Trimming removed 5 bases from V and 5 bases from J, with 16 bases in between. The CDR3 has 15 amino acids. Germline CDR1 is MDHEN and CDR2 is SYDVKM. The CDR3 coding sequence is TGTGCCAGCAGTATCCCTTCGAGGGTACATCAGCCCCAGCATTTT. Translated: CASSIPSRVHQPQHF.

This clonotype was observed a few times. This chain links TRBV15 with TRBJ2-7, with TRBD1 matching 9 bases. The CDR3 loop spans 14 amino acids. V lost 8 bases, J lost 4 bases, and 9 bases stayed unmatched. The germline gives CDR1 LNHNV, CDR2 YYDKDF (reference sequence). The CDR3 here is CATGPDRGLYEQYF. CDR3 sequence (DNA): TGTGCCACCGGACCGGACAGGGGTCTGTACGAGCAGTACTTC.